The 10 T cell receptor beta chains reported below all come from one sample, sequenced in a study of T cells in Graves' hyperthyroidism and ophthalmopathy. Researchers amplified the TCR beta CDR3 regions from RNA transcripts. HTBI primers were used for first-round RT-PCR of the TCR CDR3. TCRdb redid the calling of the multiplex PCR reads with MiXCR, one entry per CDR3 protein. The sample carries around 700,000 distinct CDR3 sequences, about 19% recorded once. The sample was blood. These receptors came from a woman in her 50s with Graves' hyperthyroidism that later progressed to Graves' ophthalmopathy.

As concerns this clonotype: A read error is possible here, since a much larger clone lies one base away. The chain has TRBV5-1 and TRBJ2-1, with a possible D match to TRBD2 (6 bases). The CDR3 contains 15 residues. The ends were cut back, 5 bases at V and 3 bases at J, with 15 bases in the middle. The germline gives CDR1 SGHRS, CDR2 YFSETQ. Written as DNA, the CDR3 is TGCGCCAGCAGTATGCAGGGAGGCTGCTACAATGAGCAGTTCTTC. This encodes CASSMQGGCYNEQFF.

V and J are TRBV7-3 and TRBJ2-2; 10 nucleotides align to TRBD2. The germline gives CDR1 SGHTA, CDR2 FQGTGA. After removal of 0 bases from V and 1 base from J, the junction contained 2 bases not matched to a gene. This CDR3 is built from 17 residues. CDR3 in DNA: TGTGCCAGCAGCTTAACCCCTAGCGGGGGGAACACCGGGGAGCTGTTTTTT. This codes for CASSLTPSGGNTGELFF.

This clonotype was counted many times. The chain links TRBV18 to TRBJ2-5; 8 bases are a match to TRBD2. J gave up 4 bases and V 0 bases, and 1 base lay outside the gene matches. The germline gives CDR1 KGHSH, CDR2 LQKENI. The CDR3 runs 14 residues. DNA for the CDR3: TGTGCCAGCTCACCACCAGCGGGGGCAGAGACCCAGTACTTC. It is translated as CASSPPAGAETQYF.

This clonotype was seen more than once but under ten times. The CDR3: CASSLEDRGRSTEAFF. In nucleotides, the CDR3 is TGTGCCAGCAGCTTGGAGGACAGGGGACGTAGTACTGAAGCTTTCTTT. The chain uses TRBV5-6 and TRBJ1-1, with 9 positions matching TRBD1. The CDR3 is made up of 16 amino acids. Losses at the gene ends were 0 bases for V and 5 bases for J; bases not matched to a gene: 8. The germline gives CDR1 SGHDT, CDR2 YYEEEE.

Written as DNA, the CDR3 is TGTGCCAGCAAAACGCCCCATGGAGGAGAGACCCAGTACTTC. Protein product: CASKTPHGGETQYF. The genes are TRBV6-1 and TRBJ2-5, with D possibly TRBD2 on 5 matching bases. V was clipped by 7 bases and J by 4 bases, with 16 bases between them. The germline CDR1 and CDR2 sequences are MNHNS and SASEGT. This CDR3 has 14 amino acids.

The chain employs TRBV5-1 and TRBJ1-5; possibly TRBD1 for D (6 bases). CDR3 length: 15 residues. Germline values: CDR1 SGHRS, CDR2 YFSETQ. Deletions cut 0 bases from V and 3 bases from J, with 10 bases between. CDR3 nucleotide sequence: TGCGCCAGCAGCTTGGCGGCAGGGGACAATCAGCCCCAGCATTTT. Translating gives CASSLAAGDNQPQHF.

On this clonotype: This could be a read error, since a much larger clone is one nucleotide away. The chain joins TRBV11-3 to TRBJ1-1, with D maybe TRBD1 (6 bases). CDR3 length: 15 residues. Germline V gives CDR1 SGHNT, CDR2 YENEEA. CDR3 loop: CASSLGDNSNTGAFF. The CDR3 DNA is TGTGCCAGCAGCTTGGGGGACAACTCGAACACTGGAGCTTTCTTT.

This clonotype was detected only a few times. The chain couples TRBV4-1 to TRBJ1-5; 11 bases are shared with TRBD1. Germline V gene sequence: CDR1 MGHRA, CDR2 YSYEKL. This CDR3 region has 16 residues. V was clipped by 4 bases and J by 3 bases; unmatched bases: 5. The CDR3 loop reads CASSPGQGGYNQPQHF. The CDR3 DNA follows: TGCGCCAGCAGCCCGGGACAGGGGGGCTACAATCAGCCCCAGCATTTT.

As concerns this clonotype: One end of the junction varies from germline; a read error may be responsible. This chain links TRBV7-3 with TRBJ2-2; D may match TRBD1 or TRBD2 (5 bases each). Germline V gene sequence: CDR1 SGHTA, CDR2 FQGTGA. The CDR3 contains 18 residues. Here the CDR3 reads CACSSEKLGVANTGELFF. The CDR3 nucleotides are TGTGCCTGCAGCTCAGAAAAACTGGGGGTCGCGAACACCGGGGAGCTGTTTTTT.

This rearrangement joins TRBV6-1 to TRBJ1-1, with TRBD1 as a possible D gene (5 bases). Germline assignment: CDR1 MNHNS and CDR2 SASEGT. CDR3 size: 14 residues. V was cut by 3 bases and J by 5 bases, with 13 bases left in between. This CDR3 is CASSDRAENTEAFF. In nucleotides, the CDR3 is TGTGCCAGCAGTGACAGGGCTGAGAATACTGAAGCTTTCTTT.